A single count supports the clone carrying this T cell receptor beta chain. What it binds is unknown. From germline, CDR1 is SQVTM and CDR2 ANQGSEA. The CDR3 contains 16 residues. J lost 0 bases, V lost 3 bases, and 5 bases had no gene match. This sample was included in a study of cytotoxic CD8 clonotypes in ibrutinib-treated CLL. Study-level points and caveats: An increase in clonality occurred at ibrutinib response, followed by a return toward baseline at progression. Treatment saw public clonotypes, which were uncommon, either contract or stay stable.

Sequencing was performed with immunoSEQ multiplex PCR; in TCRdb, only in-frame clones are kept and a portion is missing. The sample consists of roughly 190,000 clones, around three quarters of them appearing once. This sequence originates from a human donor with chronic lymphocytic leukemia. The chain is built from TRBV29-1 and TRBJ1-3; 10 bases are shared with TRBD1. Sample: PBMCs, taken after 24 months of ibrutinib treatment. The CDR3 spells CSVEDRGKPSGNTIYF. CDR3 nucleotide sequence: TGCAGCGTTGAGGACAGGGGGAAACCCTCTGGAAACACCATATATTTT.